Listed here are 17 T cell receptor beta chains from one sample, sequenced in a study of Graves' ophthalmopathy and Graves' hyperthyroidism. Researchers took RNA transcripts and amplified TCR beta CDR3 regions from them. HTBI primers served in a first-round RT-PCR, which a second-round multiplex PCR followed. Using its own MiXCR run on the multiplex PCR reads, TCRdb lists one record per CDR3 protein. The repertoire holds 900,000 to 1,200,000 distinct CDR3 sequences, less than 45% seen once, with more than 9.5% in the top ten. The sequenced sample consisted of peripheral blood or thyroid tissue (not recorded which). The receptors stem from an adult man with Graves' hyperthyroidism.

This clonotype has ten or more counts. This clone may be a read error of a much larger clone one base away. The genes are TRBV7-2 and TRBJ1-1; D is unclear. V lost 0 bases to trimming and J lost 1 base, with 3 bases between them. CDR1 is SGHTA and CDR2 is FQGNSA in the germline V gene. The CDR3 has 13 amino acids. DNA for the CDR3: TGTGCCAGCAGCTTAGCACCGAACACTGAAGCTTTCTTT. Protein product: CASSLAPNTEAFF.

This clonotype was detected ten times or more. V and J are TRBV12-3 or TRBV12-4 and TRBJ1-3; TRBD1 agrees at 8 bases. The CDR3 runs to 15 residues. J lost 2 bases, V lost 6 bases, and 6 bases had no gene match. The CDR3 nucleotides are TGTGCCAGCAGGGGACAGGAACTAACTGGAAACACCATATATTTT. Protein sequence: CASRGQELTGNTIYF.

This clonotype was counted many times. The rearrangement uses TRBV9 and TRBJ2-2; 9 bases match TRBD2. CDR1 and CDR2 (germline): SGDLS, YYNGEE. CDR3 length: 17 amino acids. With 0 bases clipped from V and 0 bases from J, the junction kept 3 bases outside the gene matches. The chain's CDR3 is CASSVATSGSNTGELFF. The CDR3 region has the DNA TGTGCCAGCAGCGTAGCGACTAGCGGTTCGAACACCGGGGAGCTGTTTTTT. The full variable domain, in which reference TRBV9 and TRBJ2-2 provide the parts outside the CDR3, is DSGVTQTPKHLITATGQRVTLRCSPRSGDLSVYWYQQSLDQGLQFLIQYYNGEERAKGNILERFSAQQFPDLHSELNLSSLELGDSALYFCASSVATSGSNTGELFFGEGSRLTVL.

CDR3 residues: CAISESGISNQPQHF. CDR3 coding DNA: TGTGCCATCAGTGAGTCGGGGATCAGCAATCAGCCCCAGCATTTT. The chain couples TRBV10-3 to TRBJ1-5, with D hard to call. The CDR3 extends over 15 amino acids. CDR1 is ENHRY, CDR2 SYGVKD, per germline. Trimming took off 0 bases at V and 1 base at J, with 7 bases between the two ends.

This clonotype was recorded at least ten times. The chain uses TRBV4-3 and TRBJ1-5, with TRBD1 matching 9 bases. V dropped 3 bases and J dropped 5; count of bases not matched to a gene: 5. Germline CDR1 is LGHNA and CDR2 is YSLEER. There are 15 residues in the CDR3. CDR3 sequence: CASSQDRDRDQPQHF. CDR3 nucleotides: TGCGCCAGCAGCCAGGACCGGGACAGGGATCAGCCCCAGCATTTT.

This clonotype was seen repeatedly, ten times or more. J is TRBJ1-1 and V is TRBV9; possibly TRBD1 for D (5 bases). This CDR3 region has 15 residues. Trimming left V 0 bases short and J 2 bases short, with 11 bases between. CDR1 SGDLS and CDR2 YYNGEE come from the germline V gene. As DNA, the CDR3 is TGTGCCAGCAGCGTAGGGGGCAGGCAAAACACTGAAGCTTTCTTT. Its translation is CASSVGGRQNTEAFF. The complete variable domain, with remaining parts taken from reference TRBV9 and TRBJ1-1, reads DSGVTQTPKHLITATGQRVTLRCSPRSGDLSVYWYQQSLDQGLQFLIQYYNGEERAKGNILERFSAQQFPDLHSELNLSSLELGDSALYFCASSVGGRQNTEAFFGQGTRLTVV.

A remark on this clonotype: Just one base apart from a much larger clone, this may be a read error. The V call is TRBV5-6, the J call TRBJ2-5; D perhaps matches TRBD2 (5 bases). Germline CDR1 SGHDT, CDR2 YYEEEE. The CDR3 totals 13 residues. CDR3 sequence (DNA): TGTGCCAGCACGCCTAGCCAGAAAGAGACCCGGTACTTC. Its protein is CASTPSQKETRYF.

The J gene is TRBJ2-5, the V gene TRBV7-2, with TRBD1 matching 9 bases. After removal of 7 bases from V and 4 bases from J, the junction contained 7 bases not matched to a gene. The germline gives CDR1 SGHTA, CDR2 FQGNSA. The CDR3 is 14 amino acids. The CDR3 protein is CASINRGRGETQYF. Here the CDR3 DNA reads TGTGCCAGCATCAACAGGGGGCGGGGAGAGACCCAGTACTTC.

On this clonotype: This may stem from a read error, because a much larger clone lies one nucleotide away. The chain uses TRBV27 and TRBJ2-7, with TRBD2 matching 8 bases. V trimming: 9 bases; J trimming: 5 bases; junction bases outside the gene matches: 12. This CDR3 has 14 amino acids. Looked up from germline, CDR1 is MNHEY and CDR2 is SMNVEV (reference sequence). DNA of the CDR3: TGTGCCAGAAGGAGGACTAGCTCTCTCGACGAGCAGTACTTC. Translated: CARRRTSSLDEQYF.

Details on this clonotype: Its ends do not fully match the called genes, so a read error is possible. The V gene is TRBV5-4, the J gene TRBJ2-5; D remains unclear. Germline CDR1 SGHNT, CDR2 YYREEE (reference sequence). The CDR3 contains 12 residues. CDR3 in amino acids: CASSYSTEIQYF. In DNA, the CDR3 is TGTGCCAGCAGTTATTCAACCGAGATCCAGTACTTC.

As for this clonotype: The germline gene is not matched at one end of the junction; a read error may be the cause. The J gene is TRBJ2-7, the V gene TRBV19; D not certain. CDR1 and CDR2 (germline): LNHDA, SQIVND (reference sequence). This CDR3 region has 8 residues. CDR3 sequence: CASGESSF. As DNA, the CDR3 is TGTGCCAGTGGTGAGTCGTCCTTC.

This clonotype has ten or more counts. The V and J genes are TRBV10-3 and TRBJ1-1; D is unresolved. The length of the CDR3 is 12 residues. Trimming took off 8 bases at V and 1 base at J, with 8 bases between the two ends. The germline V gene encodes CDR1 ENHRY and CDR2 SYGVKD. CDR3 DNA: TGTGCCATCGGTCCGGGGAACACTGAAGCTTTCTTT. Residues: CAIGPGNTEAFF.

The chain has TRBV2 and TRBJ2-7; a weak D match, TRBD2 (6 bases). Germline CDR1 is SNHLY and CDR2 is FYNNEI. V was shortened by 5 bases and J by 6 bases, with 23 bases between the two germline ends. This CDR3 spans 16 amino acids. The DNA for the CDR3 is TGTGCCAGCAGTTCCATTCCGATCGGGACTCGCCCCGAGCAGTACTTC. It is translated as CASSSIPIGTRPEQYF.

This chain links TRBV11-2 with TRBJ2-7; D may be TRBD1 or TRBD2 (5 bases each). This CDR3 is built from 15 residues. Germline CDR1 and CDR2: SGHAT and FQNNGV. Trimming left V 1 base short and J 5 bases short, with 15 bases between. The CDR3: CASSLAGRPSDEQYF. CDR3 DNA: TGTGCCAGCAGCTTAGCGGGACGGCCGTCCGACGAGCAGTACTTC. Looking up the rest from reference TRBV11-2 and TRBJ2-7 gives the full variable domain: EAGVAQSPRYKIIEKRQSVAFWCNPISGHATLYWYQQILGQGPKLLIQFQNNGVVDDSQLPKDRFSAERLKGVDSTLKIQPAKLEDSAVYLCASSLAGRPSDEQYFGPGTRLTVT.

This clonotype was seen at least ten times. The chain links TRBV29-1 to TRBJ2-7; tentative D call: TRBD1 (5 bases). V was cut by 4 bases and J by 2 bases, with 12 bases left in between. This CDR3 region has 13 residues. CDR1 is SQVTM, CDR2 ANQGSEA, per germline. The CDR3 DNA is TGCAGCGTTGTCGACCAGGGAACCTACGAGCAGTACTTC. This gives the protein CSVVDQGTYEQYF.

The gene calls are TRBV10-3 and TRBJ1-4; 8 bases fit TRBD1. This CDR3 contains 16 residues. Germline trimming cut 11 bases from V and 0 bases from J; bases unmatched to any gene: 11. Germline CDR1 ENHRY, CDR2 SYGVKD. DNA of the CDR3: TGTGCCTCGCGACAGGGGTCCTACGCAACTAATGAAAAACTGTTTTTT. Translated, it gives CASRQGSYATNEKLFF.

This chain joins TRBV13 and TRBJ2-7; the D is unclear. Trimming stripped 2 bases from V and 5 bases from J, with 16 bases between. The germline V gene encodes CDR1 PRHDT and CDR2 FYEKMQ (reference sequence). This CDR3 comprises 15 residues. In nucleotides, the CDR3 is TGTGCCAGCAGCTTAAGATCAGGTCTGGCGGACGAGCAGTACTTC. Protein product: CASSLRSGLADEQYF.